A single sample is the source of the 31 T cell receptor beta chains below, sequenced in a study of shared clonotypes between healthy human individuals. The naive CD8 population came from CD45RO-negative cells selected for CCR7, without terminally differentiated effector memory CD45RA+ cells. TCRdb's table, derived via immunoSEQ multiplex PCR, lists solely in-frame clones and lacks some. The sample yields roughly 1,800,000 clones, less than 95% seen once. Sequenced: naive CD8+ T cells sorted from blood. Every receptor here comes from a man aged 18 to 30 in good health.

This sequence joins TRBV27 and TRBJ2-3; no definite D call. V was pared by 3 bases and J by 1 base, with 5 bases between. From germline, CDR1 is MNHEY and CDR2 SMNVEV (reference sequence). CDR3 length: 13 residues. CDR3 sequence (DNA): TGTGCCAGCAGTTTTTGGGGCACAGATACGCAGTATTTT. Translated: CASSFWGTDTQYF.

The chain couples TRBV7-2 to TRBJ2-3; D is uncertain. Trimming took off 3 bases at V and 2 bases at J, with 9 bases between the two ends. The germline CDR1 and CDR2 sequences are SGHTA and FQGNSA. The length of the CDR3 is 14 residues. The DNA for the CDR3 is TGTGCCAGCAGCTTCGACTCATTCACAGATACGCAGTATTTT. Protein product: CASSFDSFTDTQYF.

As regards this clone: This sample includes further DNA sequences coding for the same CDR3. The CDR3 loop reads CASSVGGDEQFF. The CDR3 nucleotides are TGTGCCAGCAGCGTAGGAGGCGATGAGCAGTTCTTC. V gene TRBV9 combines with J gene TRBJ2-1; D gene uncertain. Between the trimmed V and J ends, which lost 0 bases and 8 bases, there was a span of 6 bases. The V gene's germline CDR1 is SGDLS and CDR2 YYNGEE. The CDR3 contains 12 residues. Variable domain in full (rest from reference TRBV9 and TRBJ2-1): DSGVTQTPKHLITATGQRVTLRCSPRSGDLSVYWYQQSLDQGLQFLIQYYNGEERAKGNILERFSAQQFPDLHSELNLSSLELGDSALYFCASSVGGDEQFFGPGTRLTVL.

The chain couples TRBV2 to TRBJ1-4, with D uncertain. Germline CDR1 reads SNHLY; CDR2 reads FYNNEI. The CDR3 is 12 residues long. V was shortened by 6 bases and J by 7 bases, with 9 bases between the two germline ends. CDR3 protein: CASSRPTEKLFF. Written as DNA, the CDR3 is TGTGCCAGCAGCCGACCGACTGAAAAACTGTTTTTT.

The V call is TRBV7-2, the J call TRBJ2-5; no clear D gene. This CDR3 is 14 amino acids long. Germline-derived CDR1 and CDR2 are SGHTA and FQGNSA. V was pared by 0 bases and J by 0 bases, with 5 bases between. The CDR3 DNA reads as TGTGCCAGCAGCTTAGCGATGTACCAAGAGACCCAGTACTTC. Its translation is CASSLAMYQETQYF.

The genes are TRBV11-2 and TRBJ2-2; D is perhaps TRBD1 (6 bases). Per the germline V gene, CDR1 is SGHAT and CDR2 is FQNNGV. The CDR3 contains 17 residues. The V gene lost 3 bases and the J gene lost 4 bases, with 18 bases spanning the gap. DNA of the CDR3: TGTGCCAGCAGCTTTGCCGGGGCAGGGGTTCTCACCGGGGAGCTGTTTTTT. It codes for CASSFAGAGVLTGELFF.

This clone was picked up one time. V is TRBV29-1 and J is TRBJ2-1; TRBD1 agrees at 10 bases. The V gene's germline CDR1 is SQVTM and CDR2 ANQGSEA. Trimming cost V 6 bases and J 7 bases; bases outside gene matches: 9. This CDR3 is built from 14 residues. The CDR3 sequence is CSVGGTGVGNEQFF. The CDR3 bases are TGCAGCGTGGGCGGGACAGGGGTGGGTAATGAGCAGTTCTTC.

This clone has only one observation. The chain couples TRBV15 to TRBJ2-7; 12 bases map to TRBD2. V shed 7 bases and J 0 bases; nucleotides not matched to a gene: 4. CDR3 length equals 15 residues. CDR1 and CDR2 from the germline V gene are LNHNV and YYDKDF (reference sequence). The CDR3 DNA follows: TGTGCCACCACCACTAGCGGGGGGCCCTCCTACGAGCAGTACTTC. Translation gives CATTTSGGPSYEQYF.

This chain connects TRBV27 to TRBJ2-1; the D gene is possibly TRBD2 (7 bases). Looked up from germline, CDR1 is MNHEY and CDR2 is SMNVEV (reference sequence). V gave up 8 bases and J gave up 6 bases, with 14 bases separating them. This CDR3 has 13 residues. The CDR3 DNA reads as TGTGCCAGCGGATGGAGGGGGGGCAATGAGCAGTTCTTC. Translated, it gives CASGWRGGNEQFF.

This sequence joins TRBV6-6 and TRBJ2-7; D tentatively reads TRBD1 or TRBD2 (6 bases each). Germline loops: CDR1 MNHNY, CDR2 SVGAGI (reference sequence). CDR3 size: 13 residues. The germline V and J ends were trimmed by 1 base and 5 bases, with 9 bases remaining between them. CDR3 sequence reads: CASSYWGADEQYF. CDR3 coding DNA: TGTGCCAGCAGTTACTGGGGGGCCGACGAGCAGTACTTC.

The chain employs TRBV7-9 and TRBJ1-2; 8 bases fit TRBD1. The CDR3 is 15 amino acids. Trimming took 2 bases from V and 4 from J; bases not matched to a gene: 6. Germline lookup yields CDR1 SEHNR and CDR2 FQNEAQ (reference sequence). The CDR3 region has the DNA TGTGCCAGCAGCTTAACGGACAGGGACGCCTATGGCTACACCTTC. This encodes CASSLTDRDAYGYTF. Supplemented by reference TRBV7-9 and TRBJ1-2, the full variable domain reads DTGVSQNPRHKITKRGQNVTFRCDPISEHNRLYWYRQTLGQGPEFLTYFQNEAQLEKSRLLSDRFSAERPKGSFSTLEIQRTEQGDSAMYLCASSLTDRDAYGYTFGSGTRLTVV.

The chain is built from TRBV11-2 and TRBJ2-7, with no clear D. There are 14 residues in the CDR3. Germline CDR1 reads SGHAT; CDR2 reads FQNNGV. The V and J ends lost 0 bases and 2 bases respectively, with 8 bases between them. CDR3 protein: CASSLESPAYEQYF. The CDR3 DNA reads TGTGCCAGCAGCTTAGAATCGCCAGCCTACGAGCAGTACTTC.

CDR3 residues: CASSIGSNTGELFF. Written as DNA, the CDR3 is TGTGCCAGTAGTATAGGGTCGAACACCGGGGAGCTGTTTTTT. The V gene is TRBV19, the J gene TRBJ2-2, with unresolved D. Trimming pared 1 base from V and 0 bases from J, leaving 3 bases between. The CDR3 has 14 residues. Germline-derived CDR1 and CDR2 are LNHDA and SQIVND (reference sequence).

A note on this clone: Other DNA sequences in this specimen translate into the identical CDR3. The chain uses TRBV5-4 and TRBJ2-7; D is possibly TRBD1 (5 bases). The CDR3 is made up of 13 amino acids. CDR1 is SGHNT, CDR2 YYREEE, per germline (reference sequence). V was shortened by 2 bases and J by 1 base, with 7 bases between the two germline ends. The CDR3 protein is CASSLGVSYEQYF. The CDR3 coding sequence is TGTGCCAGCAGCTTAGGGGTGTCCTACGAGCAGTACTTC.

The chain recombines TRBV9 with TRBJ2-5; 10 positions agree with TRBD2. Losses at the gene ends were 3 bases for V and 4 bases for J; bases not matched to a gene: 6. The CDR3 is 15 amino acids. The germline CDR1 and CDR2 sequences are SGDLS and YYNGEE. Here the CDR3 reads CASSGAGGPIETQYF. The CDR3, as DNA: TGTGCCAGCAGCGGAGCGGGAGGGCCGATAGAGACCCAGTACTTC.

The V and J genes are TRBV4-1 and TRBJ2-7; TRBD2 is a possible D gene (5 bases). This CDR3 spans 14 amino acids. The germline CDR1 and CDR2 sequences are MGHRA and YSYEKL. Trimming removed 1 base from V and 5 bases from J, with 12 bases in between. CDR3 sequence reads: CASSQVGVGHEQYF. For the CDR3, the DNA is TGCGCCAGCAGCCAAGTCGGGGTGGGCCACGAGCAGTACTTC.

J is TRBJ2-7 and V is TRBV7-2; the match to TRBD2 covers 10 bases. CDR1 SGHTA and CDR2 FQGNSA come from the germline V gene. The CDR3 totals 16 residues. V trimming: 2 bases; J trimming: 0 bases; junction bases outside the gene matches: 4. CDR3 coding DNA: TGTGCCAGCAGCTTAACTAGCGGGGTAATCTCCTACGAGCAGTACTTC. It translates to CASSLTSGVISYEQYF.

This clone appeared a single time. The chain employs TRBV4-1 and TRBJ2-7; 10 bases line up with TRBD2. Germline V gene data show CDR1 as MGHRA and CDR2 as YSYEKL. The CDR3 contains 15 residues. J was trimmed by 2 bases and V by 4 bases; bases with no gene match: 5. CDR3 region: CASSLTSGDTYEQYF. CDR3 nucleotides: TGCGCCAGCAGCCTAACTAGCGGGGATACCTACGAGCAGTACTTC.

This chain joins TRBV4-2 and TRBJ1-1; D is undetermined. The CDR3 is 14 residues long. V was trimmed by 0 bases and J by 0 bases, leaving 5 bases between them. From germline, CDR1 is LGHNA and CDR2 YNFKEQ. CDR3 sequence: CASSQEGMNTEAFF. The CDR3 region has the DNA TGTGCCAGCAGCCAAGAAGGCATGAACACTGAAGCTTTCTTT.

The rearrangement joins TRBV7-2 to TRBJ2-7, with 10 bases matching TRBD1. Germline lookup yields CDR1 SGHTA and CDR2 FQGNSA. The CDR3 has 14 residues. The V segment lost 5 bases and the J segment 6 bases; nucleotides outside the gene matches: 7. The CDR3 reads CASSIGTGVLEQYF. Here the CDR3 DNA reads TGTGCCAGCAGCATTGGGACAGGGGTCCTCGAGCAGTACTTC.

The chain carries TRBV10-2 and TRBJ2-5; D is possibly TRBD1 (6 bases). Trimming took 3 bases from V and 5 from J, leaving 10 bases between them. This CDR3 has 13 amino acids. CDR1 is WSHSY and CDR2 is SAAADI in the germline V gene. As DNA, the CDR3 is TGCGCCAGCAGTGACACAGGGACCGAGACCCAGTACTTC. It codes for CASSDTGTETQYF.

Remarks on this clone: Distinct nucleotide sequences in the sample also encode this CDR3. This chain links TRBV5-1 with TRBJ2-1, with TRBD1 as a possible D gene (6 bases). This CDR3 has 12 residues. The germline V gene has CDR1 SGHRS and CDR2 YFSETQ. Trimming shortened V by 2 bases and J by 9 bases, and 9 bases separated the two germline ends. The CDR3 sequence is CASSFGGGEQFF. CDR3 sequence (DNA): TGCGCCAGCAGCTTTGGGGGCGGTGAGCAGTTCTTC.

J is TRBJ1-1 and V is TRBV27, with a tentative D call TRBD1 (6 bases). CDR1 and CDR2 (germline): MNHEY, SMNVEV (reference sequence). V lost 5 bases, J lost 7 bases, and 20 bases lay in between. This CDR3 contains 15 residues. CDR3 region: CASSPGPGAAFEAFF. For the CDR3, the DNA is TGTGCCAGCAGTCCCGGACCAGGGGCCGCGTTTGAAGCTTTCTTT.

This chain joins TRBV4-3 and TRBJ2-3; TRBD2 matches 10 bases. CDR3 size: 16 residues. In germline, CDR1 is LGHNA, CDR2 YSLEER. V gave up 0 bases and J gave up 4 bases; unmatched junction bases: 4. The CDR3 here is CASSQDLAGVPDTQYF. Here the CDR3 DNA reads TGCGCCAGCAGCCAAGACCTAGCGGGAGTCCCAGATACGCAGTATTTT.

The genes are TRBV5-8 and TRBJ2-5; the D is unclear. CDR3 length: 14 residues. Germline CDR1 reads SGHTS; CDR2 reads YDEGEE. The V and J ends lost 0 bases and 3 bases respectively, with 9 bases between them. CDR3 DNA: TGTGCCAGCAGCTTGGCTCCCGCAGAAGAGACCCAGTACTTC. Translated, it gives CASSLAPAEETQYF.

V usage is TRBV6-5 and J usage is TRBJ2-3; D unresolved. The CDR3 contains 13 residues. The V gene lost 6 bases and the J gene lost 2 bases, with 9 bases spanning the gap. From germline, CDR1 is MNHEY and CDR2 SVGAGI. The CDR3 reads CASRISPTDTQYF. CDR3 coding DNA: TGTGCCAGCAGAATTTCCCCCACAGATACGCAGTATTTT.

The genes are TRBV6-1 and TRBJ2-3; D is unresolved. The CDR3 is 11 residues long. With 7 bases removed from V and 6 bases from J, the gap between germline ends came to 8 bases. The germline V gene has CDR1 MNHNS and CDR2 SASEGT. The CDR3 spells CASTPKDTQYF. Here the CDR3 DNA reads TGTGCCAGCACTCCTAAGGATACGCAGTATTTT.

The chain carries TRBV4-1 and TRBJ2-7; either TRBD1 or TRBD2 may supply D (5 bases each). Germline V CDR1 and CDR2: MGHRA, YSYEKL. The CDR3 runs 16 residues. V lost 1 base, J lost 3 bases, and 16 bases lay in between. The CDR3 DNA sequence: TGCGCCAGCAGCCAAGGACTGTCGGGACCCCTCTACGAGCAGTACTTC. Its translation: CASSQGLSGPLYEQYF.

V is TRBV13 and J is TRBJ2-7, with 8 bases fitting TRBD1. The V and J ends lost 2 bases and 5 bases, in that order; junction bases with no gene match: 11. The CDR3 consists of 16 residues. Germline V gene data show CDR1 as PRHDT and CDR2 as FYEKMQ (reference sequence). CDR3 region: CASSLTPGQASHEQYF. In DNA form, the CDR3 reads TGTGCCAGCAGCTTAACCCCGGGACAGGCATCCCACGAGCAGTACTTC.

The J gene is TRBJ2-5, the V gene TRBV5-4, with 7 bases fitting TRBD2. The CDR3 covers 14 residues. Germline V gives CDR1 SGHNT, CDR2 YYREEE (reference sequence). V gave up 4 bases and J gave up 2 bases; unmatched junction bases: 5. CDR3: CASSRGLDQETQYF. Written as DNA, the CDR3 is TGTGCCAGCAGCCGCGGACTAGATCAAGAGACCCAGTACTTC.

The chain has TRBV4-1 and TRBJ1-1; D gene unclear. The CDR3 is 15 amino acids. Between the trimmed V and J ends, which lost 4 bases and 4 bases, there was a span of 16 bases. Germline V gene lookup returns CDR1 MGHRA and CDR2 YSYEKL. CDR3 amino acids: CASSRRHDGSTEAFF. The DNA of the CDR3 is TGCGCCAGCAGCCGCAGGCATGACGGGAGCACTGAAGCTTTCTTT.